A selection of T cell receptor beta chains follows, all from one sample in a study of CD4 T cells in relation to SARS-CoV-2 and coronaviruses. Here immunoSEQ multiplex PCR was the method, and the copy in TCRdb shows in-frame clones only, minus some. In the table there are about 36,000 clones, about 79% of which are singletons. For these TCRs, the target antigens are not known. What was sequenced was naive CD4+ T cells from PBMCs, cultured in vitro. These receptors originate from an adult with COVID-19. Each CDR3 is given with its conserved first and last residue. A D gene is named only where the DNA matches it firmly. Not all rows give a size; the values are once, few, many and, for expanded clones, a class.

J gene	V gene	CDR3 length	clone size	D gene	CDR3 DNA	CDR3 protein
TRBJ2-2	TRBV19	13	.	.	TGTGCCAGTACCCCCGCCCTGTCCGGGGAGCTGTTTTTT	CASTPALSGELFF
TRBJ1-2	TRBV19	16	.	.	TGTGCCAGTAGTATAGATCTCGTGAGACAAAGTGATGGCTACACCTTC	CASSIDLVRQSDGYTF
TRBJ2-4	TRBV28	16	.	.	TGTGCCAGCAGTACCGAATCAAGCTTAGCCAAAAACATTCAGTACTTC	CASSTESSLAKNIQYF
TRBJ1-6	TRBV27	16	few	TRBD1	TGTGCCAGCAGTTTCGCCGTCCCAGGGGGATCAGGACCCCTCCACTTT	CASSFAVPGGSGPLHF
TRBJ2-7	TRBV5-4	15	.	.	TGTGCCAGCAGCTTGGTTGGACAGAGCGCTCTCGAGCAGTACTTC	CASSLVGQSALEQYF
TRBJ2-7	TRBV3-1/TRBV3-2	15	few	.	TGTGCCAGCAGCCCCTTCGACGTCTCCGCGTACGAGCAGTACTTC	CASSPFDVSAYEQYF
TRBJ2-7	TRBV7-9	11	.	.	TGTGCCAGCAGCTTAGCGATAAAGCAGTACTTC	CASSLAIKQYF
TRBJ2-3	TRBV3-1/TRBV3-2	20	.	TRBD2	TGTGCCAGCAGCCAAGATCGGAATAGCGGGAGGTGGGTGGGCACAGATACGCAGTATTTT	CASSQDRNSGRWVGTDTQYF
TRBJ2-1	TRBV15	15	.	.	TGTGCCACCAGCAGCCCCGCGGGTCTATACAATGAGCAGTTCTTC	CATSSPAGLYNEQFF
TRBJ2-2	TRBV7-9	16	few	TRBD2	TGTGCCAGCAGCCCAACAGGCGGGAGGAGGACCGGGGAGCTGTTTTTT	CASSPTGGRRTGELFF
TRBJ2-7	TRBV3-1/TRBV3-2	15	.	.	TGTGCCAGCAGCCAAGTTGTGAGACCGACAGCCGAGCAGTACTTC	CASSQVVRPTAEQYF
TRBJ1-2	TRBV7-2	14	.	.	TGTGCCAGCAGCTTAGTGTACAGCGACTATGGCTACACCTTC	CASSLVYSDYGYTF
TRBJ2-1	TRBV24-1	17	.	TRBD2	TGTGCCACCAGTGCCGCTCGACTAGCGGGACGCGCCAATGAGCAGTTCTTC	CATSAARLAGRANEQFF
TRBJ2-1	TRBV14	15	.	TRBD2	TGTGCCAGCAGCAGGGGACTAGCCCGCCGCAATGAGCAGTTCTTC	CASSRGLARRNEQFF
TRBJ2-7	TRBV19	14	.	.	TGTGCCAGTAGTCGGGGAGGTAATCGCTACGAGCAGTACTTC	CASSRGGNRYEQYF
TRBJ1-5	TRBV30	13	few	.	TGTGCCTGGGCTACGTCGAGGAATCAGCCCCAGCATTTT	CAWATSRNQPQHF
TRBJ2-3	TRBV18	16	.	.	TGTGCCAGCTCACCACGGGGACAAGCTGACACAGATACGCAGTATTTT	CASSPRGQADTDTQYF
TRBJ2-1	TRBV27	18	.	TRBD2	TGTGCCAGCAGTTGGGGCCAAATGGCTAGCGGGAGTTCTAATGAGCAGTTCTTC	CASSWGQMASGSSNEQFF
TRBJ2-6	TRBV7-9	14	.	.	TGTGCCAGCAGCCAGGGCGGAGGGGCCAACGTCCTGACTTTC	CASSQGGGANVLTF
TRBJ2-7	TRBV3-1/TRBV3-2	14	.	.	TGTGCCAGCAGCCAAGAGGGCCATTCTTACGAGCAGTACTTC	CASSQEGHSYEQYF
TRBJ1-2	TRBV5-1	15	.	TRBD1	TGCGCCAGCAGCCATAAAGCCGACAGGGTGAGCGGCTACACCTTC	CASSHKADRVSGYTF
TRBJ2-3	TRBV6-5	14	.	.	TGTGCCAGCAGGCGGGATAGTAGCACAGATACGCAGTATTTT	CASRRDSSTDTQYF
TRBJ1-4	TRBV2	11	few	.	TGTGCCAGCAGGGAGACCTTCAAACTGTTTTTT	CASRETFKLFF
TRBJ1-4	TRBV5-6	14	.	.	TGTGCCAGCAGGGAGTTCAGCCTGGGAGAAAAACTGTTTTTT	CASREFSLGEKLFF
TRBJ2-7	TRBV5-4	11	.	.	TGTGCCAGCAGCGGAACCTACGAGCAGTACTTC	CASSGTYEQYF
TRBJ2-7	TRBV5-4	15	.	.	TGTGCCAGCAGCTTGGTTGCGGGTATGGCCTACGAGCAGTACTTC	CASSLVAGMAYEQYF
TRBJ2-7	TRBV6-5	15	.	TRBD2	TGTGCCAGCAGTCCACGACAAGCGGGAGTCGTGAAACAGTACTTC	CASSPRQAGVVKQYF
TRBJ2-1	TRBV9	15	.	.	TGTGCCAGCAGCGTACCCCAATACTCCTACAATGAGCAGTTCTTC	CASSVPQYSYNEQFF
TRBJ2-3	TRBV9	12	.	.	TGTGCCAGCAGCGTAGAAAGTGGTACGCAGTATTTT	CASSVESGTQYF